This T cell receptor beta chain was sequenced during a study of cytomegalovirus exposure and HLA in healthy donors. V lost 0 bases to trimming and J lost 7 bases; unmatched junction nucleotides: 3. The CDR3 consists of 14 residues. Germline loops: CDR1 SGHNT, CDR2 YYREEE (reference sequence). Overall study findings and caveats: The authors later linked a missense DCLRE1C variant to TCR beta V- and J-gene trimming.

Remarks on this clone: Its matching antigen is unknown.

A multiplex PCR was run with 60 Vbeta primers and 13 Jbeta primers. Profiling relied on immunoSEQ multiplex PCR, and the TCRdb table lists in-frame clones only, not all of them. The sample yields approximately 78,000 clones, around 85% seen once. The sample consisted of PBMCs. This receptor was obtained from a woman in her fifties or sixties in good health and CMV-seronegative. The rearrangement joins TRBV5-4 to TRBJ1-4; 7 bases are a match to TRBD1. Written as DNA, the CDR3 is TGTGCCAGCAGCTTGGCGGCAGGGGGTGAAAAACTGTTTTTT. Encoded protein: CASSLAAGGEKLFF.